This T cell receptor (beta chain) was sequenced during a study of identical twins' blood T cells. Germline trimming cut 5 bases from V and 4 bases from J; bases unmatched to any gene: 4. The CDR3 sequence is 13 residues long. Germline loops: CDR1 SGHTA, CDR2 FQGNSA. About this clonotype itself: Its antigen is unidentified.

Libraries were made from RNA as TCR cDNA, using a modified protocol. TCRdb redid the calling of the 5' RACE reads with MiXCR, one entry per CDR3 protein. The table has about 370,000 distinct CDR3 sequences, around 30% seen once. Study-level results: Shared CDR3 clonotype counts between two donors mainly tracked the product of their cloneset sizes, twins included.

The sequence was obtained from a woman aged 18 to 55 in good health. Sequencing used PBMCs. The chain joins TRBV7-2 to TRBJ1-2; TRBD1 matches at 7 bases. CDR3 coding DNA: TGTGCCAGCAGCCCCGGACAGGTCTATGGCTACACCTTC. Its translation is CASSPGQVYGYTF.